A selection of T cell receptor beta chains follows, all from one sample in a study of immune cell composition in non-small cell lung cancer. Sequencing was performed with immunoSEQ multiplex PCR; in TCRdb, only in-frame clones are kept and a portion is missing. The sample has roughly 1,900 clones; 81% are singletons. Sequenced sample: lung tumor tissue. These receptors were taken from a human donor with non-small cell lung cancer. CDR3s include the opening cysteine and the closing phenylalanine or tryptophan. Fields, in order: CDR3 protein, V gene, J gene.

CASSSGPGQGFRAFF	TRBV11-1	TRBJ1-1
CASSLRQGEETQYF	TRBV11-3	TRBJ2-5
CASTEGGGLNEQFF	TRBV2	TRBJ2-1
CSVQRGGDTEAFF	TRBV29-1	TRBJ1-1
CASSLAGGDYGYTF	TRBV7-2	TRBJ1-2
CASSVGTDPSTDTQYF	TRBV6-1	TRBJ2-3
CASSVGGGRSYNEQFF	TRBV9	TRBJ2-1
CASSWGGTDTQYF	TRBV5-1	TRBJ2-3
CASSRGSGSRNEQFF	TRBV19	TRBJ2-1
CASSLAGRGTYEQYF	TRBV5-1	TRBJ2-7
CASSQTGTSRNEQFF	TRBV9	TRBJ2-1
CASSSSPSGRRLGRETQYF	TRBV5-1	TRBJ2-5
CASSLVGTGTDNEQFF	TRBV7-9	TRBJ2-1
CASNTQNTGELFF	TRBV25-1	TRBJ2-2
CSVEDVGTREETQYF	TRBV29-1	TRBJ2-5
CASSSGARYGYTF	TRBV19	TRBJ1-2
CASSRYRGETGELFF	TRBV5-8	TRBJ2-2
CASSLGQGGGYTF	TRBV28	TRBJ1-2
CASSVEKSNQPQHF	TRBV2	TRBJ1-5
CAISDNSYEQYF	TRBV10-3	-
CASSPPGRNEKLFF	TRBV6-6	TRBJ1-4
CAITTPDDNEQFF	TRBV2	TRBJ2-1
CASSLALEANYGYTF	TRBV5-1	TRBJ1-2
CASSRTANTGELFF	TRBV19	TRBJ2-2
CASSRDRGSTYEQYF	TRBV5-4	TRBJ2-7
CASSLSQGNYGYTF	TRBV7-8	TRBJ1-2
CASSLGDRGRYEQYF	TRBV7-9	TRBJ2-7
CASTPGEGADTQYF	TRBV6-1	TRBJ2-3
CASSLQGSSGTGELFF	TRBV5-1	TRBJ2-2
CASSIGRGTEAFF	TRBV19	TRBJ1-1
CASSSGTGFSGANVLTF	TRBV5-1	TRBJ2-6
CATSQGFEKLFF	TRBV19	TRBJ1-4
CAIGGLAGSDTQYF	TRBV10-3	TRBJ2-3